One and the same sample provided the 18 T cell receptor beta chains below, sequenced in a study of shared clonotypes between healthy human individuals. Only in-frame clones appear in the TCRdb table, and some are missing; sequencing was by immunoSEQ multiplex PCR. The sample carries 2 million to 2.5 million clones, about 92% recorded once. The specimen was naive CD4+ T cells from PBMCs. Subset described: CD45RA+ positively selected. The receptors stem from a man aged 18 to 30 in good health. Some clones in this sample may be carry-over from other donors' samples.

The chain couples TRBV4-2 to TRBJ1-1; D gene unclear. V was trimmed by 0 bases and J by 8 bases, leaving 1 base between them. Germline CDR1 reads LGHNA; CDR2 reads YNFKEQ. The CDR3 has 10 residues. For the CDR3, the DNA is TGTGCCAGCAGCCAAGAAGAAGCTTTCTTT. Its translation is CASSQEEAFF.

The V call is TRBV27, the J call TRBJ2-7, with 9 bases identical to TRBD2. The germline V gene has CDR1 MNHEY and CDR2 SMNVEV (reference sequence). The length of the CDR3 is 15 residues. V lost 6 bases, J lost 2 bases, and 8 bases stayed unmatched. CDR3 nucleotides: TGTGCCAGCAGACTCCGGACTAGCGCTACCTACGAGCAGTACTTC. Its translation: CASRLRTSATYEQYF.

This chain joins TRBV6-5 and TRBJ2-3; the match to TRBD2 covers 9 bases. J lost 2 bases, V lost 7 bases, and 4 bases had no gene match. Germline V gene lookup returns CDR1 MNHEY and CDR2 SVGAGI. The CDR3 has 14 amino acids. CDR3 DNA: TGTGCCAGCACCCAGCGGGAGGCCACAGATACGCAGTATTTT. This gives the protein CASTQREATDTQYF.

The chain uses TRBV29-1 and TRBJ1-2; possible D gene TRBD1, 5 bases. V was trimmed by 6 bases and J by 5 bases, leaving 10 bases between them. The germline V gene has CDR1 SQVTM and CDR2 ANQGSEA. There are 11 residues in the CDR3. The CDR3 reads CSVGAGYGYTF. The CDR3, as DNA: TGCAGCGTCGGGGCGGGTTATGGCTACACCTTC.

This clone was picked up a small number of times. Other DNA sequences in the same sample also yield this CDR3. The rearrangement uses TRBV7-8 and TRBJ1-5, with D perhaps matching TRBD1 (6 bases). The CDR3 runs to 14 residues. From germline, CDR1 is SGHVS and CDR2 FQNEAQ. Trimming cost V 0 bases and J 4 bases, with 7 bases left between them. CDR3 sequence (DNA): TGTGCCAGCAGCTTAGCGCAGGGGAATCAGCCCCAGCATTTT. This encodes CASSLAQGNQPQHF. The whole variable domain, remainder taken from reference TRBV7-8 and TRBJ1-5, is GAGVSQSPRYKVAKRGQDVALRCDPISGHVSLFWYQQALGQGPEFLTYFQNEAQLDKSGLPSDRFFAERPEGSVSTLKIQRTQQEDSAVYLCASSLAQGNQPQHFGDGTRLSIL.

V and J are TRBV15 and TRBJ1-5; the D is unclear. This CDR3 region has 16 residues. Germline assignment: CDR1 LNHNV and CDR2 YYDKDF (reference sequence). Trimming shortened V by 0 bases and J by 2 bases, and 11 bases separated the two germline ends. The DNA of the CDR3 is TGTGCCACCAGCAGAGATAAGGGTACCGGCAATCAGCCCCAGCATTTT. This translates into CATSRDKGTGNQPQHF.

V gene TRBV19 combines with J gene TRBJ1-1, with D possibly TRBD1 on 5 matching bases. Germline V gives CDR1 LNHDA, CDR2 SQIVND (reference sequence). The V gene lost 8 bases and the J gene lost 0 bases, with 16 bases spanning the gap. CDR3 length: 15 residues. This CDR3 reads CASFGAGTLNTEAFF. The CDR3 nucleotides read TGTGCCAGTTTCGGGGCAGGGACCTTGAACACTGAAGCTTTCTTT.

This sequence joins TRBV29-1 and TRBJ2-1; D is perhaps TRBD1 or TRBD2 (5 bases each). V was trimmed by 3 bases and J by 1 base, leaving 16 bases between them. The CDR3 is made up of 16 amino acids. Germline CDR1 SQVTM, CDR2 ANQGSEA. The CDR3 DNA is TGCAGCGTTGACCCGGGGCCTAGCTTTTCCTACAATGAGCAGTTCTTC. It specifies CSVDPGPSFSYNEQFF.

The chain combines TRBV18 with TRBJ2-1, with TRBD2 identical over 8 bases. Germline CDR1 is KGHSH and CDR2 is LQKENI. CDR3 length: 14 residues. V shed 6 bases, J shed 8 bases, and the junction held 9 bases outside the gene matches. The CDR3 region is CASSLLREVDEQFF. In nucleotides, the CDR3 is TGTGCCAGCTCCCTCCTGCGGGAGGTAGATGAGCAGTTCTTC.

The rearrangement links TRBV25-1 to TRBJ1-4; 7 bases line up with TRBD1. Germline values: CDR1 MGHDK, CDR2 SYGVNS. The CDR3 has 16 amino acids. V shed 2 bases and J 8 bases; nucleotides not matched to a gene: 11. The CDR3: CASSEGGTGVGEKLFF. The DNA of the CDR3 is TGTGCCAGCAGTGAAGGGGGAACAGGGGTAGGCGAAAAACTGTTTTTT.

The chain combines TRBV27 with TRBJ2-1; TRBD2 aligns across 13 bases. V lost 6 bases, J lost 10 bases, and 3 bases stayed unmatched. The germline gives CDR1 MNHEY, CDR2 SMNVEV (reference sequence). The CDR3 runs 13 residues. The CDR3 coding sequence is TGTGCCAGCAGGATGACTAGCGGGAGGGAGCAGTTCTTC. Amino acid sequence: CASRMTSGREQFF.

This chain connects TRBV5-1 to TRBJ1-1; 9 positions agree with TRBD1. Germline V lookup: CDR1 SGHRS, CDR2 YFSETQ. Trimming took 1 base from V and 0 from J; bases not matched to a gene: 10. The CDR3 is made up of 18 amino acids. CDR3 bases: TGCGCCAGCAGCTTGCGCCCCCCGGGACAGGGTATGAACACTGAAGCTTTCTTT. Amino acid sequence: CASSLRPPGQGMNTEAFF.

The chain recombines TRBV5-4 with TRBJ2-7, with 7 bases identical to TRBD2. This CDR3 spans 15 amino acids. Trimming cost V 4 bases and J 2 bases; bases outside gene matches: 9. Germline V CDR1 and CDR2: SGHNT, YYREEE (reference sequence). The CDR3, as DNA: TGTGCCAGCAGCGAGACTAGCCAGGGCCCCTACGAGCAGTACTTC. It codes for CASSETSQGPYEQYF.

The chain joins TRBV11-2 to TRBJ2-7; 11 nucleotides agree with TRBD2. The CDR3 runs to 16 residues. Germline V gives CDR1 SGHAT, CDR2 FQNNGV. The V gene end was trimmed by 3 bases and the J gene end by 3 bases; junction bases not matched to a gene: 7. CDR3 nucleotide sequence: TGTGCCAGCAGCTTCGCGCGACTAGCGGGGTACTACGAGCAGTACTTC. It translates to CASSFARLAGYYEQYF.

The rearrangement links TRBV6-1 to TRBJ1-5; 8 bases match TRBD1. Trimming took 2 bases from V and 3 from J; bases not matched to a gene: 3. The CDR3 extends over 15 amino acids. Germline CDR1 MNHNS, CDR2 SASEGT. CDR3 sequence reads: CASSERQGFNQPQHF. As DNA, the CDR3 is TGTGCCAGCAGTGAAAGACAGGGGTTCAATCAGCCCCAGCATTTT.

This chain connects TRBV5-4 to TRBJ2-5; D is possibly TRBD1 (5 bases). CDR1 and CDR2 from the germline V gene are SGHNT and YYREEE (reference sequence). The CDR3 length is 14 residues. Trimming left V 1 base short and J 0 bases short, with 7 bases between. Here the CDR3 DNA reads TGTGCCAGCAGCTTGCAAGGGGACCAAGAGACCCAGTACTTC. Protein: CASSLQGDQETQYF.

The gene calls are TRBV6-5 and TRBJ2-4; 11 bases are shared with TRBD1. The trim removed 10 bases at V and 6 bases at J, leaving 5 bases unmatched. Germline CDR1 MNHEY, CDR2 SVGAGI. This CDR3 comprises 13 residues. CDR3 region: CATRTGGGNIQYF. Written as DNA, the CDR3 is TGTGCCACACGGACAGGGGGCGGAAACATTCAGTACTTC.

As concerns this clone: The sample carries other DNA sequences with the same CDR3. The V gene is TRBV28, the J gene TRBJ2-5; no definite D call. V was shortened by 2 bases and J by 2 bases, with 6 bases between the two germline ends. This CDR3 is built from 13 residues. CDR1 is MDHEN, CDR2 SYDVKM, per germline. CDR3 sequence reads: CASSLGLQETQYF. DNA of the CDR3: TGTGCCAGCAGTTTAGGCCTTCAAGAGACCCAGTACTTC.